This T cell receptor (beta chain) was captured by sequencing in a study of blood T cell repertoires in COVID-19. As for the study in general: Acute and convalescent COVID-19 specimens originated in the United States, Italy and Spain. Sources were T cells, B-cell-depleted T cells, or PBMCs; the material itself was cDNA or gDNA.

Germline V gene sequence: CDR1 SEHNR, CDR2 FQNEAQ (reference sequence). The CDR3 length is 15 residues. V dropped 5 bases and J dropped 0; count of bases not matched to a gene: 6. The assay was immunoSEQ multiplex PCR, and TCRdb's table has in-frame clones only and misses some. The data show some 200,000 clones, 65% to 85% seen once. The sequenced material came from peripheral blood. This TCR was sampled from a woman aged 55-75 years with acute or convalescent COVID-19. The chain couples TRBV7-9 to TRBJ1-1; 7 bases map to TRBD1. The CDR3: CASSPQGIMNTEAFF. CDR3 DNA: TGTGCCAGCAGCCCACAGGGGATCATGAACACTGAAGCTTTCTTT.